The entry that follows covers one TCR beta chain sequence. Sequenced by immunoSEQ multiplex PCR; TCRdb stores in-frame clones only, minus some. The sample holds nearly 90,000 clones, approximately 95% seen once. The CDR3 consists of 15 residues. The data belong to a study of technical replicates of blood from a few donors. The sample was T cells isolated from PBMCs. The V call is TRBV21-1, the J call TRBJ2-3; no check of the table's D call, TRBD1, against the DNA was made. TRBV21-1 is a pseudogene segment. The TCR comes from a human donor in good health. The chain's CDR3 is CASTPVSESTDTQYF. CDR3 sequence (DNA): TGTGCCAGCACCCCAGTGTCAGAAAGCACAGATACGCAGTATTTT.